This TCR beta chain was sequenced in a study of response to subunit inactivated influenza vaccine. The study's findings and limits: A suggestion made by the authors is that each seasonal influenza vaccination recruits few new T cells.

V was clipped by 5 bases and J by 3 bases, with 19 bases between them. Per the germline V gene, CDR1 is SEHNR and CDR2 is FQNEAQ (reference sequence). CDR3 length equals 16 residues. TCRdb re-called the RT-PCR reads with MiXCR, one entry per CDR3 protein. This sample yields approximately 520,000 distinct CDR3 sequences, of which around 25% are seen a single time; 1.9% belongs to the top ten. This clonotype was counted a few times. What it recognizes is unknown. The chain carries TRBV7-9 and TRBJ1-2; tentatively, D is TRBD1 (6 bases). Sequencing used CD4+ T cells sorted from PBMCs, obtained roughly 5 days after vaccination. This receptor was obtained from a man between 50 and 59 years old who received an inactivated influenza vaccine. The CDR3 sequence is CASSKAGGSLYYGYTF. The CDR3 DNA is TGTGCCAGCAGCAAAGCCGGGGGCAGCCTCTACTATGGCTACACCTTC. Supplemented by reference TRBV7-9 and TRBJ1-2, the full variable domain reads DTGVSQNPRHKITKRGQNVTFRCDPISEHNRLYWYRQTLGQGPEFLTYFQNEAQLEKSRLLSDRFSAERPKGSFSTLEIQRTEQGDSAMYLCASSKAGGSLYYGYTFGSGTRLTVV.